The source of this T cell receptor (beta chain) is a study of human T cells and chemical hapten exposure. Background on the study: Patch tests delivered 0.01% DPC to the upper back and were evaluated at 6 days.

This clonotype was seen a few times. A single record per CDR3 protein comes from TCRdb applying MiXCR to the RACE reads. The repertoire holds about 400,000 distinct CDR3 sequences, 6% to 7% seen once, with roughly 5.4% in the top ten. Sample time point: patch test 2, 6 weeks after DPC sensitization. Treatment of the sample: therapeutic diphenylcyclopropenone sensitization with weekly scalp DPC. J lost 0 bases, V lost 1 base, and 2 bases had no gene match. The CDR3 is 16 residues long. Germline V gene lookup returns CDR1 LGHDT and CDR2 YNNKEL (reference sequence). The TCR comes from a woman between 18 and 29 years old with alopecia areata. Some clones in this sample may be carry-over from other donors' samples. This chain connects TRBV3-1 to TRBJ1-4, with 7 bases aligning to TRBD1. The specimen was whole blood, collected in connection with sensitization to the hapten diphenylcyclopropenone (DPC). The CDR3 sequence is CASSQGGQATNEKLFF. CDR3 sequence (DNA): TGTGCCAGCAGCCAAGGCGGACAGGCAACTAATGAAAAACTGTTTTTT.